The 29 T cell receptor beta chains below all came from one sample that was sequenced in a study of blood T cells in healthy people across ages. A second roughly 7 to 12 cycle PCR used barcoded and J-beta primers. Each CDR3 protein gets one entry after TCRdb re-called the 5' RACE reads with MiXCR. The sample lists 590,000 or so distinct CDR3 sequences, about 30% occurring once. Sequenced input: blood. These TCRs come from a woman of 80 years or more in good health.

This clonotype was picked up many times. This chain joins TRBV5-1 and TRBJ2-3, with D perhaps TRBD1 or TRBD2 (6 bases each). CDR1 SGHRS and CDR2 YFSETQ come from the germline V gene. With 0 bases removed from V and 3 bases from J, the gap between germline ends came to 11 bases. There are 15 residues in the CDR3. Here the CDR3 reads CASSLERRGTDTQYF. The CDR3, as DNA: TGCGCCAGCAGCTTGGAGCGGAGGGGGACAGATACGCAGTATTTT.

There are many counts of this clonotype. The V call is TRBV20-1, the J call TRBJ2-7, with a weak D call TRBD2 (7 bases). Trimming left V 0 bases short and J 2 bases short, with 17 bases between. The CDR3 covers 16 residues. In germline, CDR1 is DFQATT, CDR2 SNEGSKA (reference sequence). The CDR3 reads CSARDAGRGQTYEQYF. CDR3 DNA sequence: TGCAGTGCTAGAGATGCTGGGAGGGGACAAACCTACGAGCAGTACTTC.

In this sample, this clonotype turned up many times. The chain uses TRBV20-1 and TRBJ2-7, with D possibly called TRBD1 or TRBD2 (5 bases each). V dropped 3 bases and J dropped 4 bases, with 13 bases sitting between them. Germline CDR1 and CDR2: DFQATT and SNEGSKA (reference sequence). There are 13 residues in the CDR3. The chain's CDR3 is CSARGRIPYEQYF. The CDR3 DNA reads TGCAGTGCTAGGGGACGGATCCCATACGAGCAGTACTTC.

The V call is TRBV21-1, the J call TRBJ2-7; TRBD1, the table's D call, lacks a check against the DNA. TRBV21-1 is labeled a pseudogene. CDR3 length: 16 amino acids. The CDR3 DNA is TGTGCCAGCAGCCTTACATGGGCGGAGCCATACAATGAGCAGTACTTC. Translated, it gives CASSLTWAEPYNEQYF.

The chain combines TRBV20-1 with TRBJ1-5; TRBD1 aligns across 9 bases. Trimming took 5 bases from V and 7 from J; bases not matched to a gene: 12. CDR1 DFQATT and CDR2 SNEGSKA come from the germline V gene (reference sequence). The CDR3 is 15 amino acids. The DNA for the CDR3 is TGCAGTGCTGGATCGTATAACAGGGGGCAACAGCCCCAGCATTTT. Translation: CSAGSYNRGQQPQHF.

This clonotype has ten or more counts. This chain uses TRBV5-1 with TRBJ2-7; the D gene is possibly TRBD1 (5 bases). Trimming took off 3 bases at V and 6 bases at J, with 16 bases between the two ends. Germline V CDR1 and CDR2: SGHRS, YFSETQ. The CDR3 is made up of 14 amino acids. The CDR3 coding sequence is TGCGCCAGCAGCTCCCACAGGAGTCGAGGCGAGCAGTACTTC. Protein product: CASSSHRSRGEQYF.

This clonotype showed up many times. A clone one base away is much larger, so this may be a read error. V usage is TRBV29-1 and J usage is TRBJ2-1; TRBD2 aligns across 9 bases. The J call is in doubt because the DNA end fits TRBJ2-7 better. The CDR3 consists of 14 residues. The germline CDR1 and CDR2 sequences are SQVTM and ANQGSEA. CDR3 DNA sequence: TGCAGCGCGAAAGCGGGGGGCTCCTACAATGAGCAGTACTTC. Protein: CSAKAGGSYNEQYF.

This clonotype has at least ten counts. The chain joins TRBV20-1 to TRBJ2-5; 7 bases match TRBD2. V was clipped by 6 bases and J by 5 bases; unmatched bases: 9. Germline CDR1 DFQATT, CDR2 SNEGSKA (reference sequence). This CDR3 region has 13 residues. The CDR3 loop is CSAPESGRETQYF. DNA of the CDR3: TGCAGTGCCCCAGAGTCCGGGAGGGAGACCCAGTACTTC.

The chain has TRBV3-1 and TRBJ1-6; unclear D gene. Germline V lookup: CDR1 LGHDT, CDR2 YNNKEL (reference sequence). The CDR3 is 14 residues long. Trimming took 7 bases from V and 10 from J, leaving 17 bases between them. CDR3 amino acids: CASNQEGVGSPLHF. The CDR3, as DNA: TGTGCCAGCAACCAGGAGGGCGTGGGATCACCCCTCCACTTT.

This clonotype was seen repeatedly, ten times or more. The gene calls are TRBV6-5 and TRBJ2-3; TRBD1 might be the D (5 bases). Deletions cut 8 bases from V and 0 bases from J, with 15 bases between. Germline V lookup: CDR1 MNHEY, CDR2 SVGAGI. The CDR3 sequence is 15 residues long. This CDR3 reads CASAPQGTSTDTQYF. The CDR3, as DNA: TGTGCCAGCGCCCCCCAGGGTACTAGCACAGATACGCAGTATTTT.

This chain connects TRBV20-1 to TRBJ2-5; D call uncertain. This CDR3 is built from 15 residues. Germline CDR1 and CDR2: DFQATT and SNEGSKA (reference sequence). V was pared by 0 bases and J by 2 bases, with 13 bases between. DNA of the CDR3: TGCAGTGCTAGAGATAGGGTTGGGGATCAAGAGACCCAGTACTTC. Protein product: CSARDRVGDQETQYF.

This clonotype was found a few times. The J gene is TRBJ1-1, the V gene TRBV9; D gene ambiguous. Germline V gives CDR1 SGDLS, CDR2 YYNGEE. V lost 2 bases, J lost 5 bases, and 13 bases lay in between. This CDR3 is built from 14 residues. CDR3 in DNA: TGTGCCAGCAGCGTCGATCTAACGGGGACTGAAGCTTTCTTT. Translation gives CASSVDLTGTEAFF.

A word on this clonotype: A much larger clone differs from this one at a single base, so this may be a read error. CDR3 DNA: TGTGCCAGCGGGACCAACAGAGATACGCAGTATTTT. This encodes CASGTNRDTQYF. This rearrangement joins TRBV6-6 to TRBJ2-3; D may correspond to TRBD1 or TRBD2 (5 bases each). The V end lost 8 bases, the J end lost 5 bases, and 11 bases lay between the germline ends. CDR1 MNHNY and CDR2 SVGAGI come from the germline V gene (reference sequence). The CDR3 contains 12 residues.

About this clonotype: One junction end disagrees with the germline gene, perhaps due to a read error. The chain links TRBV5-1 to TRBJ1-1, with D perhaps matching TRBD1 (6 bases). Germline CDR1 SGHRS, CDR2 YFSETQ. This CDR3 contains 14 residues. In nucleotides, the CDR3 is TGCGCCGGCAGCCCCAGGGGTTTCGTCACTGAAGCTTTCTTT. This sequence encodes CAGSPRGFVTEAFF.

J is TRBJ1-2 and V is TRBV28; tentatively, D is TRBD1 (5 bases). Germline CDR1 reads MDHEN; CDR2 reads SYDVKM. V lost 4 bases and J lost 0, with 15 bases in between. The CDR3 extends over 16 amino acids. CDR3 DNA sequence: TGTGCCAGCAGTTCGAGGGCAGGGCTGCCTAACTATGGCTACACCTTC. This translates into CASSSRAGLPNYGYTF.

As to this clonotype: Being one base from a much bigger clone, this may be a read error. This rearrangement joins TRBV9 to TRBJ1-6; D is uncertain. The V gene's germline CDR1 is SGDLS and CDR2 YYNGEE. The CDR3 sequence is 12 residues long. Trimming removed 4 bases at V and 5 bases at J, with 4 bases between. The CDR3 DNA reads as TGTGCCAGCAGCCAAGATAATTCACCCCTCCACTTT. Residues: CASSQDNSPLHF.

The V and J genes are TRBV6-1 and TRBJ1-5; D not resolved. V gave up 6 bases and J gave up 2 bases, with 11 bases separating them. This CDR3 contains 14 residues. Germline CDR1 reads MNHNS; CDR2 reads SASEGT. The CDR3 region has the DNA TGTGCCAGCAGGGAGTTTAGAGGCAATCAGCCCCAGCATTTT. This sequence encodes CASREFRGNQPQHF.

On this clonotype: It may be a read error: a sequence one base away is much more abundant. The chain combines TRBV20-1 with TRBJ2-1; possible D gene TRBD1, 5 bases. The J call may be incorrect, as the DNA end agrees better with TRBJ2-7. The V gene's germline CDR1 is DFQATT and CDR2 SNEGSKA (reference sequence). The CDR3 is 12 residues long. DNA for the CDR3: TGCAGTGCTAGCCCCACGGACAATGAGCAGTACTTC. Its translation: CSASPTDNEQYF.

This clonotype was recorded at least ten times. The chain recombines TRBV6-1 with TRBJ2-7; D unclear. The germline V gene encodes CDR1 MNHNS and CDR2 SASEGT. CDR3 length equals 13 residues. V gave up 6 bases and J gave up 0 bases, with 9 bases separating them. This CDR3 is CASRDTGSYEQYF. DNA for the CDR3: TGTGCCAGCAGGGATACTGGCTCCTACGAGCAGTACTTC.

V and J are TRBV6-5 and TRBJ1-1; D might be TRBD1 (5 bases). CDR1 is MNHEY, CDR2 SVGAGI, per germline. Deletions cut 6 bases from V and 1 base from J, with 12 bases between. The CDR3 runs 14 residues. As DNA, the CDR3 is TGTGCCAGCAGGTCCCGCGGGGGGAACACTGAAGCTTTCTTT. As protein: CASRSRGGNTEAFF.

A few counts support this clonotype. The V gene is TRBV6-2 or TRBV6-3, the J gene TRBJ2-4, with 7 positions matching TRBD1. Germline V gene data show CDR1 as MNHEY and CDR2 as SVGEGT. V shed 0 bases, J shed 1 base, and the junction held 6 bases outside the gene matches. The CDR3 length is 17 residues. The CDR3 is CASSYSRGKAAKNIQYF. The CDR3, as DNA: TGTGCCAGCAGTTACTCCAGGGGGAAGGCCGCCAAAAACATTCAGTACTTC.

With regard to this clonotype: A much larger clone lies one base from this, so it may be a read error. The rearrangement uses TRBV9 and TRBJ2-3, with a weak D call TRBD1 (5 bases). Germline CDR1 is SGDLS and CDR2 is YYNGEE. This CDR3 has 15 amino acids. In DNA, the CDR3 is TGTGCCTGCAGCGAGACTCAGGGCCGCACAGATACGCAGTATTTT. Translation: CACSETQGRTDTQYF.

A word on this clonotype: A read error may be the cause here, since a much bigger clone is one base away. The chain has TRBV7-3 and TRBJ2-1; 7 bases line up with TRBD1. There are 16 residues in the CDR3. Germline V gives CDR1 SGHTA, CDR2 FQGTGA. This chain's CDR3 is CASSPGTVISDNEQFF. The CDR3 DNA follows: TGTGCCAGCAGCCCGGGGACAGTAATCTCCGACAATGAGCAGTTCTTC.

The chain combines TRBV20-1 with TRBJ2-1, with D unclear. This CDR3 spans 15 amino acids. Germline V lookup: CDR1 DFQATT, CDR2 SNEGSKA (reference sequence). V was trimmed by 2 bases and J by 1 base, leaving 12 bases between them. CDR3 sequence: CSARRSWESYNEQFF. The CDR3 bases are TGCAGTGCTAGACGGTCCTGGGAATCCTACAATGAGCAGTTCTTC.

This clonotype has ten or more counts. In DNA form, the CDR3 reads TGTGCCATCAGTAGCAAGGAGACCCAGTACTTC. Its protein is CAISSKETQYF. The chain recombines TRBV10-3 with TRBJ2-5; D call uncertain. The CDR3 consists of 11 residues. CDR1 is ENHRY, CDR2 SYGVKD, per germline. V gave up 5 bases and J gave up 5 bases, with 6 bases separating them.

This clonotype was picked up a small number of times. The V call is TRBV29-1, the J call TRBJ2-2; 9 nucleotides line up with TRBD2. V shed 4 bases, J shed 9 bases, and the junction held 3 bases outside the gene matches. This CDR3 has 12 amino acids. Germline CDR1 reads SQVTM; CDR2 reads ANQGSEA. The CDR3 sequence is CSVALAGRELFF. The CDR3 DNA follows: TGCAGCGTTGCGCTAGCGGGAAGGGAGCTGTTTTTT.

This clonotype was observed many times. The V and J genes are TRBV20-1 and TRBJ2-1; TRBD2 aligns across 10 bases. Trimming took 3 bases from V and 0 from J; bases not matched to a gene: 8. This CDR3 spans 17 amino acids. Germline V gene lookup returns CDR1 DFQATT and CDR2 SNEGSKA (reference sequence). CDR3 in amino acids: CSASGSSGGISYNEQFF. For the CDR3, the DNA is TGCAGTGCTAGTGGGTCTAGCGGGGGTATCTCCTACAATGAGCAGTTCTTC.

This clonotype occurred many times. The chain carries TRBV20-1 and TRBJ1-6; 7 bases map to TRBD1. CDR1 and CDR2 (germline): DFQATT, SNEGSKA (reference sequence). The V segment lost 4 bases and the J segment 10 bases; nucleotides outside the gene matches: 7. The CDR3 runs 13 residues. CDR3 sequence: CSAKPSGGSPLHF. The CDR3 DNA follows: TGCAGTGCTAAGCCTTCAGGGGGATCACCCCTCCACTTT.

Details on this clonotype: A much larger clone sits a single nucleotide away, making a read error possible. The V and J genes are TRBV7-8 and TRBJ1-5, with 8 bases identical to TRBD1. The junction had 12 bases not matched to a gene; V was cut back by 10 bases and J by 1 base. CDR1 is SGHVS and CDR2 is FQNEAQ in the germline V gene. This CDR3 has 16 residues. The CDR3 nucleotides are TGTGCCAACCAGATGGGGCAGGGGGCGAGCAATCAGCCCCAGCATTTT. Amino acids: CANQMGQGASNQPQHF. Full variable domain (missing parts from reference TRBV7-8 and TRBJ1-5): GAGVSQSPRYKVAKRGQDVALRCDPISGHVSLFWYQQALGQGPEFLTYFQNEAQLDKSGLPSDRFFAERPEGSVSTLKIQRTQQEDSAVYLCANQMGQGASNQPQHFGDGTRLSIL.